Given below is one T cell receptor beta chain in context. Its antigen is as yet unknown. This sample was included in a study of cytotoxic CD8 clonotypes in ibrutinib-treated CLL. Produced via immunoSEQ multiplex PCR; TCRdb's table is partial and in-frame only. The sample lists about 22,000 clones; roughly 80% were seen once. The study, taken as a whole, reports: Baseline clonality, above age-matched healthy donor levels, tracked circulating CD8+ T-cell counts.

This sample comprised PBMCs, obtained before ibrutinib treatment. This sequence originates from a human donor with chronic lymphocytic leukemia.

CDR3 loop: CASSQEFGQSYNSPLHF. CDR3 DNA sequence: TGTGCCAGCAGCCAAGAGTTCGGACAGTCCTATAATTCACCCCTCCACTTT. This chain connects TRBV14 to TRBJ1-6; D is possibly TRBD1 (6 bases). Germline lookup yields CDR1 SGHDN and CDR2 FVKESK. The germline V and J ends were trimmed by 0 bases and 1 base, with 10 bases remaining between them. The CDR3 has 17 residues.